This TCR beta chain was retrieved from a study of OX40 agonist ivuxolimab in advanced cancers. Study at large: People in dose escalation had one of these cancers: hepatocellular carcinoma, melanoma, renal cell or head and neck cancer. Findings and caveats of the study: CD4+ T cells averaged fewer expanded clones than CD8+ T cells.

J gave up 0 bases and V 1 base, and 3 bases lay outside the gene matches. This CDR3 has 16 residues. Germline V gene lookup returns CDR1 LGHNA and CDR2 YNFKEQ. Details on this clone: The antigen is unknown.

Sequencing was performed with immunoSEQ multiplex PCR; in TCRdb, only in-frame clones are kept and a portion is missing. Of approximately 45,000 clones in the sample, roughly 90% are singletons; the top ten hold about 7.8%. The V call is TRBV4-2, the J call TRBJ2-1, with 7 bases that match TRBD2. The material sequenced was CD4+ or CD8+ T cells sorted from blood, taken in a trial of the OX40 agonist ivuxolimab. The TCR sequence derives from an adult with an advanced solid tumor such as melanoma, head and neck, liver or kidney cancer. The CDR3 region has the DNA TGTGCCAGCAGCCAAGCGGGAGGCCCCTCCTACAATGAGCAGTTCTTC. Its protein is CASSQAGGPSYNEQFF.